This T cell receptor (beta chain) was identified in a study of T cell changes during pregnancy in multiple sclerosis. Produced via immunoSEQ multiplex PCR; TCRdb's table is partial and in-frame only. The sample includes around 62,000 clones, less than 95% of them seen just once. The sequence derives from a female donor with multiple sclerosis, enrolled in a pregnancy study. The sequences come from peripheral blood, collected in the third trimester of pregnancy.

CDR3 nucleotide sequence: TGTGCCAGCAGCTTAACCCAAGTGAGGCGGAGCAATCAGCCCCAGCATTTT. It yields the protein CASSLTQVRRSNQPQHF. The chain recombines TRBV7-2 with TRBJ1-5; D is unresolved. Germline CDR1 reads SGHTA; CDR2 reads FQGNSA. This CDR3 contains 17 residues. The V end was cut by 2 bases, the J end by 1 base, with 15 bases between.